The clone carrying this TCR beta chain occurred a few times. Antigen: not known. This entry comes from a study of CD8 T cells in ankylosing spondylitis. Findings and caveats of the study: One TCR beta motif, made up of 7 or 8 highly homologous variants, appeared characteristic of ankylosing spondylitis blood.

The CDR3 is 15 residues long. Per the germline V gene, CDR1 is SQVTM and CDR2 is ANQGSEA. Deletions cut 0 bases from V and 5 bases from J, with 13 bases between. A quantitative 5'-RACE method, one with molecular barcodes, was used to make TCR beta libraries. Each CDR3 protein is one row after TCRdb ran MiXCR on the 5' RACE reads. The table lists about 130,000 distinct CDR3 sequences, roughly 9% of them singletons, with 2.5% to 3.5% in the top ten. The receptor was derived from a male donor with ankylosing spondylitis or in good health (not recorded which). Source material: blood, either unsorted or a sorted T cell fraction (not recorded which). The genes are TRBV29-1 and TRBJ2-2, with D unclear. The CDR3 nucleotides are TGCAGCGTTGAAGAGGGCCGGGCGCGAACCGGGGAGCTGTTTTTT. Protein product: CSVEEGRARTGELFF.